This is a list of T cell receptor beta chains from one sample in a study of HIV-infected patients and healthy controls. MiXCR, applied by TCRdb to the 5' RACE reads, yields one record per CDR3 protein. The sample has around 18,000 distinct CDR3 sequences; roughly 17% are singletons. The sample comprised CD8+ T cells from blood. These receptors all stem from a human donor in good health. Both conserved end residues are part of each CDR3. Each record gives: J gene, clone size, V gene, D gene, CDR3 protein, CDR3 DNA. The D gene is left open where the match is weak. Size values are once, few and many counts, or a class for expanded clones, and some rows have none.

TRBJ1-3,many,TRBV20-1,-,CSALRASGNTIYF,TGCAGTGCCCTTCGTGCCTCTGGAAACACCATATATTTT
TRBJ2-2,once,TRBV14,TRBD1,CASSHPGQGNTGELFF,TGTGCCAGCAGCCACCCGGGACAGGGCAACACCGGGGAGCTGTTTTTT
TRBJ2-5,-,TRBV2,-,CASMLATDQETQYF,TGTGCCAGCATGCTAGCGACAGATCAAGAGACCCAGTACTTC
TRBJ2-7,many,TRBV6-1,-,CASSEFLGSGEQYF,TGTGCCAGCAGTGAATTTCTGGGATCGGGGGAGCAGTACTTC
TRBJ2-5,few,TRBV27,-,CASSSQGGPDKQETQYF,TGTGCCAGCAGTTCACAGGGGGGGCCGGATAAACAAGAGACCCAGTACTTC
TRBJ2-1,-,TRBV9,-,CASSVGDGLSYNEQFF,TGTGCCAGCAGCGTAGGCGACGGACTATCCTACAATGAGCAGTTCTTC
TRBJ2-4,-,TRBV24-1,-,CATSDFEGHHAGAKNIQYF,TGTGCCACCAGTGATTTCGAGGGACATCACGCCGGAGCCAAAAACATTCAGTACTTC
TRBJ2-7,-,TRBV7-2,-,CASSPIGSYEQYF,TGTGCCAGCAGCCCTATCGGGAGCTACGAGCAGTACTTC
TRBJ1-2,few,TRBV4-1,-,CASSQVNPNYGYTF,TGCGCCAGCAGCCAAGTCAATCCTAACTATGGCTACACCTTC
TRBJ2-4,many,TRBV7-2,-,CASSLLPGPPNIQYF,TGTGCCAGCAGCTTACTTCCAGGGCCACCTAACATTCAGTACTTC
TRBJ2-7,many,TRBV7-6,-,CASSFGDWAYEQYF,TGTGCCAGCAGCTTCGGAGATTGGGCCTACGAGCAGTACTTC
TRBJ2-2,few,TRBV12-3/TRBV12-4,-,CASTAGLYTGELFF,TGTGCCAGCACGGCGGGTCTTTACACCGGGGAGCTGTTTTTT
TRBJ1-2,-,TRBV20-1,TRBD1,CSARAEDRHRIIDYGYTF,TGCAGTGCTAGAGCCGAGGACAGGCATAGAATAATCGACTATGGCTACACCTTC
TRBJ1-1,many,TRBV6-6,-,CASSPTENTEAFF,TGTGCCAGCAGTCCCACCGAAAACACTGAAGCTTTCTTT
TRBJ1-6,many,TRBV6-2/TRBV6-3,-,CASSYSTLGARLSPLHF,TGTGCCAGCAGTTACTCGACGTTGGGGGCGAGGCTCTCACCCCTCCACTTT
TRBJ2-1,-,TRBV20-1,-,CSARPAREYNEQFF,TGCAGTGCTAGACCAGCAAGGGAGTACAATGAGCAGTTCTTC